The entry below gives a single T cell receptor beta chain sequence along with its context. Memory CD4+ cells were the fraction left after CD45RA+ naive selection. This entry is derived from a study of shared clonotypes between healthy human individuals. Looking at the study overall: The composition of the donors was a couple of women and a few men aged 18 to 49.

In the original processing: Quality scores were absent from the junction-only immunoSEQ sequences, so filtering differed. Sequencing used immunoSEQ multiplex PCR; TCRdb keeps in-frame clones, though not all of them. V and J calls and clone size are those listed in that table; D and trimming were worked out from the DNA. Here the sample spans roughly 520,000 clones, 95% to 97% being singletons. This CDR3 contains 14 residues. In germline, CDR1 is SGHRS, CDR2 YFSETQ. V was cut by 0 bases and J by 1 base, with 8 bases left in between. The sequence was obtained from a woman younger than 45 in good health. This rearrangement joins TRBV5-1 to TRBJ2-7, with a possible D match to TRBD1 (6 bases). Sequenced input: naive CD4+ T cells sorted from blood. Subset defined: CD45RA+ positively selected. The CDR3 DNA reads as TGCGCCAGCAGCTTGGGACAGGTGTCCTACGAGCAGTACTTC. Protein product: CASSLGQVSYEQYF.